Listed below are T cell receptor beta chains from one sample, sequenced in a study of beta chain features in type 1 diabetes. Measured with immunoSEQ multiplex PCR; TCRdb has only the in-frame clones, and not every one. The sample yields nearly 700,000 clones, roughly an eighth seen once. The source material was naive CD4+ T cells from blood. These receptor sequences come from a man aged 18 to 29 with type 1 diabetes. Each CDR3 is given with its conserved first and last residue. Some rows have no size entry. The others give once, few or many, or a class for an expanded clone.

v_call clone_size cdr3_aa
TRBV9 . CASSRGQVATNEKLFF
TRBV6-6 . CASSYFAGDTDTQYF
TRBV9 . CASSMTGSPRETQYF
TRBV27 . CATQSPASGGNTQYF
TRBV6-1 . CAVAGGTDTQYF
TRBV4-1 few CASRSGILVRNTGELFF
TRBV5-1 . CASSSGTSGGPTGELFF
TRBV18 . CASSPDRGNSNQPQHF
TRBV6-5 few CASSYSTGGGGYTF
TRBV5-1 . CASSTTEANTEAFF
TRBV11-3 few CASSPTGRGETQYF
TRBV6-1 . CASSEFGGQGLYNEQFF
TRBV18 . CASSPAPDYEQYF